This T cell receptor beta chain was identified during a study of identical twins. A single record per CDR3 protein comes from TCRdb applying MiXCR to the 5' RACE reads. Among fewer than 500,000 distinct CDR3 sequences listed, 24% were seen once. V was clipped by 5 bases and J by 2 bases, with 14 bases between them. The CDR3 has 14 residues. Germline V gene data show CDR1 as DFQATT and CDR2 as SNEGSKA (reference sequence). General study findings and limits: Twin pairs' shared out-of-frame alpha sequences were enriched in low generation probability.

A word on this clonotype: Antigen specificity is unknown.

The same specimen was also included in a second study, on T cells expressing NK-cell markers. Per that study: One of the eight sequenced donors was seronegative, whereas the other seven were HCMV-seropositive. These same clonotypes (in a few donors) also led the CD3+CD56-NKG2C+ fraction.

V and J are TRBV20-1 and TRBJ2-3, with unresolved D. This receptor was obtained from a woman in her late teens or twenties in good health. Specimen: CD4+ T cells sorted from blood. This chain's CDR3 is CSAPEWVNTDTQYF. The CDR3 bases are TGCAGTGCTCCAGAGTGGGTCAACACAGATACGCAGTATTTT.